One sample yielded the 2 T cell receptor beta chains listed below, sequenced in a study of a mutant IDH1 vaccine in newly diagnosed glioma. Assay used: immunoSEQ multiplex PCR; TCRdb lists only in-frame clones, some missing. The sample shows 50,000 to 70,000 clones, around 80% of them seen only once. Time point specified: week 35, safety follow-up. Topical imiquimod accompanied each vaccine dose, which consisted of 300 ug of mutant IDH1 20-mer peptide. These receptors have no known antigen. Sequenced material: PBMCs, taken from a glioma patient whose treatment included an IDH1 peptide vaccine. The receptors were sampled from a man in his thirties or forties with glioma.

The CDR3 reads CASSMLTGPLYGYTF. For the CDR3, the DNA is TGTGCCAGCAGCATGTTGACAGGGCCTTTATATGGCTACACCTTC. The chain combines TRBV7-2 with TRBJ1-2, with 7 bases aligning to TRBD1. This CDR3 has 15 residues. CDR1 and CDR2 from the germline V gene are SGHTA and FQGNSA. The V gene end was trimmed by 5 bases and the J gene end by 5 bases; junction bases not matched to a gene: 11.

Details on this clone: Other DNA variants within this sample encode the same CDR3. The chain's CDR3 is CASSTGGNTEAFF. CDR3 DNA sequence: TGTGCCAGTAGCACAGGGGGGAACACTGAAGCTTTCTTT. V and J are TRBV19 and TRBJ1-1, with 8 nucleotides matching TRBD1. The CDR3 has 13 amino acids. The germline V gene encodes CDR1 LNHDA and CDR2 SQIVND (reference sequence). Trimming removed 6 bases from V and 1 base from J; junction bases left unmatched: 1.